The 28 T cell receptor beta chains in this list originate from one sample, sequenced in a study of CD8 T cells in ankylosing spondylitis (dated by TCRdb to 2017 to 2019). Receptor libraries were prepared by 5' RACE. The instrument given in TCRdb is Illumina HiSeq 2500. TCRdb handled the public reads itself, with Q25 trimming in fastp and clone calling in MiXCR, and kept productive beta chains. CDR3 protein sequences are deduplicated, and each keeps its most common genes and DNA. Counted in this sample were 250,000 to 300,000 distinct CDR3 sequences; around 18% of them appeared once. 7.8% of the sample goes to the ten largest clones. What was sequenced was blood, either unsorted or a sorted T cell fraction (not recorded which). The receptors shown here come from a male donor with ankylosing spondylitis or in good health (not recorded which).

V is TRBV3-1 and J is TRBJ1-3, with D uncertain. Germline CDR1 and CDR2: LGHDT and YNNKEL (reference sequence). There are 12 residues in the CDR3. V shed 1 base and J shed 3 bases, with 1 base lying between them. The CDR3, as DNA: TGTGCCAGCAGCCAAGGTGGAAACACCATATATTTT. Its protein is CASSQGGNTIYF.

This chain uses TRBV28 with TRBJ2-1; no firm D call. Trimming removed 11 bases at V and 2 bases at J, with 13 bases between. This CDR3 contains 13 residues. The germline gives CDR1 MDHEN, CDR2 SYDVKM. This chain's CDR3 is CALSSVPYNEQFF. Written as DNA, the CDR3 is TGTGCCCTTTCCAGCGTCCCCTACAATGAGCAGTTCTTC.

This chain uses TRBV27 with TRBJ1-5; possibly TRBD1 for D (6 bases). The CDR3 consists of 13 residues. Per the germline V gene, CDR1 is MNHEY and CDR2 is SMNVEV (reference sequence). V gave up 4 bases and J gave up 8 bases, with 12 bases separating them. DNA for the CDR3: TGTGCCAGCAGTTCGGGGGACAACAAGCCCCAGCATTTT. It codes for CASSSGDNKPQHF.

This clonotype has more than one count but fewer than ten. This chain connects TRBV27 to TRBJ1-5; D call uncertain. Trimming stripped 4 bases from V and 3 bases from J, with 13 bases between. There are 15 residues in the CDR3. Germline V gives CDR1 MNHEY, CDR2 SMNVEV (reference sequence). For the CDR3, the DNA is TGTGCCAGCAGTTCCTCCCCGGGGTACAATCAGCCCCAGCATTTT. Encoded protein: CASSSSPGYNQPQHF.

This clonotype was seen a handful of times. The chain employs TRBV5-6 and TRBJ2-5, with 10 bases matching TRBD1. The CDR3 runs 16 residues. J lost 3 bases, V lost 0 bases, and 5 bases had no gene match. The germline V gene encodes CDR1 SGHDT and CDR2 YYEEEE. In DNA form, the CDR3 reads TGTGCCAGCAGCTTGGTCGGGACAGGGGAAGAAGAGACCCAGTACTTC. Translated: CASSLVGTGEEETQYF.

This clonotype was seen a handful of times. CDR3 residues: CASSEASGSSYNEQFF. The DNA of the CDR3 is TGTGCCAGCAGCGAGGCTTCCGGGAGCTCCTACAATGAGCAGTTCTTC. The V call is TRBV4-2, the J call TRBJ2-1, with D perhaps TRBD2 (6 bases). The CDR3 consists of 16 residues. Germline V gives CDR1 LGHNA, CDR2 YNFKEQ. Trimming took off 5 bases at V and 0 bases at J, with 14 bases between the two ends.

The gene calls are TRBV21-1 and TRBJ2-1; TRBD2, the D gene given by the table, was not confirmed from the DNA. TRBV21-1 is annotated as a pseudogene. The CDR3 is 17 residues long. The CDR3 DNA reads TGTGCCAGCAGCCCCTTCGAGAGACTAGCGGGATACAATGAGCAGTTCTTC. It codes for CASSPFERLAGYNEQFF.

The chain has TRBV21-1 and TRBJ2-1. TRBV21-1 is given as a pseudogene. This CDR3 region has 13 residues. The CDR3 spells CASSKLSEDEQFF. The CDR3 bases are TGTGCCAGCAGCAAACTAAGCGAGGATGAGCAGTTCTTC.

This clonotype was observed many times. The V gene is TRBV12-3 or TRBV12-4, the J gene TRBJ2-2, with a tentative D call TRBD2 (5 bases). The V end lost 1 base, the J end lost 4 bases, and 10 bases lay between the germline ends. The CDR3 is 15 amino acids. CDR3 in DNA: TGTGCCAGCAGTTTAGGGCTAGCCGCCACCGGGGAGCTGTTTTTT. It encodes CASSLGLAATGELFF.

This chain joins TRBV30 and TRBJ2-1, with 8 bases aligning to TRBD2. Unmatched junction bases numbered 3, after V lost 0 bases and J lost 5 bases. Germline loops: CDR1 GTSNPN, CDR2 SVGIG (reference sequence). The CDR3 consists of 14 residues. For the CDR3, the DNA is TGTGCCTGGAGTGTAGCGGGAGTTAACAATGAGCAGTTCTTC. Translated, it gives CAWSVAGVNNEQFF.

The rearrangement joins TRBV7-8 to TRBJ1-2; 7 nucleotides match TRBD1. CDR1 and CDR2 (germline): SGHVS, FQNEAQ. CDR3 length equals 17 residues. With 0 bases clipped from V and 6 bases from J, the junction kept 13 bases outside the gene matches. The CDR3 DNA follows: TGTGCCAGCAGCTTAGCGCTACCTTCAAGAGGGGGCGATGGCTACACCTTC. The encoded protein is CASSLALPSRGGDGYTF.

This clonotype has ten or more counts. J is TRBJ2-2 and V is TRBV5-5; either TRBD1 or TRBD2 may supply D (5 bases each). The CDR3 runs 16 residues. The germline V gene has CDR1 SGHKS and CDR2 YYEKEE (reference sequence). The germline V and J ends were trimmed by 1 base and 6 bases, with 16 bases remaining between them. The CDR3 DNA follows: TGTGCCAGCAGCTTGTATATATTCGGGGCCGCCGGGGAGCTGTTTTTT. Translated: CASSLYIFGAAGELFF.

This clonotype appeared a few times. The chain couples TRBV19 to TRBJ1-5, with 8 bases that match TRBD1. V trimming: 5 bases; J trimming: 0 bases; junction bases outside the gene matches: 3. Looked up from germline, CDR1 is LNHDA and CDR2 is SQIVND (reference sequence). This CDR3 comprises 15 residues. Here the CDR3 reads CASSGTGHSNQPQHF. The CDR3 DNA is TGTGCCAGTAGTGGGACAGGACATAGCAATCAGCCCCAGCATTTT.

This clonotype was detected ten times or more. The chain's CDR3 is CSVTGLSEAFF. As DNA, the CDR3 is TGCAGCGTTACAGGGCTCTCTGAAGCTTTCTTT. V usage is TRBV29-1 and J usage is TRBJ1-1; D might be TRBD1 (6 bases). Germline-derived CDR1 and CDR2 are SQVTM and ANQGSEA. The CDR3 loop spans 11 amino acids. The V end was cut by 5 bases, the J end by 6 bases, with 10 bases between.

This clonotype was seen only a few times. The rearrangement links TRBV25-1 to TRBJ1-1, with 7 bases aligning to TRBD1. Per the germline V gene, CDR1 is MGHDK and CDR2 is SYGVNS. The CDR3 has 14 amino acids. V was pared by 3 bases and J by 3 bases, with 4 bases of the junction left unmatched. The CDR3 DNA sequence: TGTGCCAGCAGTGAGGAGGGGGCGCACACTGAAGCTTTCTTT. Translated: CASSEEGAHTEAFF.

Many counts were recorded for this clonotype. The chain uses TRBV29-1 and TRBJ2-2, with D uncertain. CDR1 SQVTM and CDR2 ANQGSEA come from the germline V gene. Trimming removed 6 bases from V and 1 base from J, with 6 bases in between. The CDR3 runs 12 residues. CDR3 region: CSVGQNTGELFF. In DNA form, the CDR3 reads TGCAGCGTAGGGCAGAACACCGGGGAGCTGTTTTTT.

This chain uses TRBV18 with TRBJ2-1, with D perhaps matching TRBD1 (5 bases). Trimming removed 6 bases at V and 4 bases at J, with 16 bases between. The CDR3 totals 15 residues. The germline gives CDR1 KGHSH, CDR2 LQKENI. This chain's CDR3 is CASSPRQNYYNEQFF. For the CDR3, the DNA is TGTGCCAGCTCTCCCCGACAGAATTATTACAATGAGCAGTTCTTC.

This chain joins TRBV7-9 and TRBJ2-7; D not resolved. The V end lost 1 base, the J end lost 2 bases, and 9 bases lay between the germline ends. This CDR3 contains 14 residues. Per germline, CDR1 SEHNR and CDR2 FQNEAQ (reference sequence). This CDR3 reads CASSLGRIPYEQYV. The CDR3 DNA is TGTGCCAGCAGCTTAGGACGGATACCCTACGAGCAGTACGTC.

This clonotype was observed a handful of times. J is TRBJ1-4 and V is TRBV5-1; TRBD1 is a possible D gene (6 bases). Between the trimmed V and J ends, which lost 4 bases and 7 bases, there was a span of 23 bases. Germline CDR1 SGHRS, CDR2 YFSETQ. The CDR3 consists of 17 residues. CDR3 nucleotide sequence: TGCGCCAGCAGCACCGGGTGGCAGGAGAGGGGGTTTGAAAAACTGTTTTTT. It encodes CASSTGWQERGFEKLFF. The whole variable domain, filled in from reference TRBV5-1 and TRBJ1-4, reads KAGVTQTPRYLIKTRGQQVTLSCSPISGHRSVSWYQQTPGQGLQFLFEYFSETQRNKGNFPGRFSGRQFSNSRSEMNVSTLELGDSALYLCASSTGWQERGFEKLFFGSGTQLSVL.

This clonotype occurred once. The junction departs from germline at one end; a sequencing error may be responsible. V usage is TRBV15 and J usage is TRBJ2-2, with D possibly TRBD1 on 9 matching bases. Germline V gene data show CDR1 as LNHNV and CDR2 as YYDKDF (reference sequence). This CDR3 has 15 residues. The CDR3 coding sequence is TGTGTCACCAGCGGGGGACAGGGTTTAACCGGGGAGCTGTTTTTT. The encoded protein is CVTSGGQGLTGELFF.

The genes are TRBV11-2 and TRBJ2-3; D gene unclear. V gave up 7 bases and J gave up 2 bases, with 13 bases separating them. The CDR3 is 14 residues long. Germline-derived CDR1 and CDR2 are SGHAT and FQNNGV. CDR3 in amino acids: CASNVGRITDTQYF. The CDR3 DNA follows: TGTGCCAGCAACGTCGGACGGATCACAGATACGCAGTATTTT.

The gene calls are TRBV12-3 or TRBV12-4 and TRBJ1-3, with D unclear. The V gene lost 4 bases and the J gene lost 4 bases, with 11 bases spanning the gap. The CDR3 runs 14 residues. The CDR3 DNA reads TGTGCCAGCAGTTCGTCGTCTCCGGGAAACACCATATATTTT. This codes for CASSSSSPGNTIYF.

The V call is TRBV7-6, the J call TRBJ2-5, with TRBD2 matching over 9 bases. Germline lookup yields CDR1 SGHVS and CDR2 FNYEAQ. Trimming cost V 6 bases and J 1 base; bases outside gene matches: 6. The CDR3 has 15 residues. CDR3 sequence: CASSIAGAIQETQYF. The CDR3 DNA reads TGTGCCAGCAGTATAGCGGGGGCCATCCAAGAGACCCAGTACTTC.

There are a few counts of this clonotype. The chain is built from TRBV6-5 and TRBJ1-4; D is unresolved. CDR3 size: 14 residues. V dropped 2 bases and J dropped 8 bases, with 12 bases sitting between them. Germline assignment: CDR1 MNHEY and CDR2 SVGAGI. The CDR3 spells CASSYRALGEKLFF. CDR3 in DNA: TGTGCCAGCAGTTACCGGGCGCTGGGGGAAAAACTGTTTTTT.

This clonotype was detected a few times. V and J are TRBV30 and TRBJ2-5; a weak D match, TRBD1 (5 bases). Germline V gives CDR1 GTSNPN, CDR2 SVGIG (reference sequence). The CDR3 sequence is 16 residues long. V lost 1 base to trimming and J lost 5 bases, with 20 bases between them. The CDR3 bases are TGTGCCTGGAGTGATCCGCTACGAAGGGGCGGCGAGACCCAGTACTTC. Translated: CAWSDPLRRGGETQYF.

The CDR3, as DNA: TGTGCCAGCAGCGCGAATGGGGCAACCTCTGGGGCCAACGTCCTGACTTTC. Its protein product is CASSANGATSGANVLTF. The chain employs TRBV28 and TRBJ2-6, with D maybe TRBD1 (5 bases). The germline V gene encodes CDR1 MDHEN and CDR2 SYDVKM. CDR3 length equals 17 residues. The V and J ends lost 6 bases and 0 bases respectively, with 15 bases between them.

This clonotype was observed a few times. V is TRBV20-1 and J is TRBJ2-6; 8 nucleotides agree with TRBD2. The ends lost 3 bases at V and 2 bases at J; junction bases unmatched: 0. The CDR3 covers 14 residues. The germline V gene encodes CDR1 DFQATT and CDR2 SNEGSKA (reference sequence). DNA for the CDR3: TGCAGTGCTAGGCGGGGGGCTGGGGCCAACGTCCTGACTTTC. It translates to CSARRGAGANVLTF.

V is TRBV11-2 and J is TRBJ2-1, with 12 bases matching TRBD2. The germline gives CDR1 SGHAT, CDR2 FQNNGV. The CDR3 is 18 residues long. The V gene end was trimmed by 5 bases and the J gene end by 4 bases; junction bases not matched to a gene: 12. CDR3 residues: CASSQTASGGALYNEQFF. The CDR3 DNA is TGTGCCAGCAGCCAAACGGCTAGCGGGGGGGCCTTATACAATGAGCAGTTCTTC. Drawing the rest from reference TRBV11-2 and TRBJ2-1, the complete variable domain is EAGVAQSPRYKIIEKRQSVAFWCNPISGHATLYWYQQILGQGPKLLIQFQNNGVVDDSQLPKDRFSAERLKGVDSTLKIQPAKLEDSAVYLCASSQTASGGALYNEQFFGPGTRLTVL.